The rows below give T cell receptor beta chains drawn from one sample of a study of shared clonotypes between healthy human individuals. The assay was immunoSEQ multiplex PCR, and TCRdb's table has in-frame clones only and misses some. The table shows about 1,900,000 clones, with about 95% occurring only once. What was sequenced was naive CD8+ T cells sorted from blood. The origin of the receptors is a man aged 18 to 30 in good health. Both conserved end residues are part of each CDR3. The D gene is left open where the match is weak. The size field is filled for only some rows; it gives once, few, many or a size class.

v_call	clone_size	d_call	j_call	cdr3_nt	cdr3_aa
TRBV7-6	NA	TRBD2	TRBJ2-7	TGTGCCAGCAGCCCCCTCCTAGCGGGGGTCTACGAGCAGTACTTC	CASSPLLAGVYEQYF
TRBV30	once	NA	TRBJ2-7	TGTGCCTGGAGTGGGCAGATCTACGAGCAGTACTTC	CAWSGQIYEQYF
TRBV6-1	NA	TRBD1	TRBJ2-2	TGTGCCAGCAGTGAACCTGTGCAGGGGGTAACCGGGGAGCTGTTTTTT	CASSEPVQGVTGELFF
TRBV7-9	NA	NA	TRBJ2-7	TGTGCCAGCAGCTTCCTCCCTGGGGAGCAGTACTTC	CASSFLPGEQYF
TRBV11-3	NA	NA	TRBJ1-5	TGTGCCAGCAGCCCCCGGAACCCGATAAATCAGCCCCAGCATTTT	CASSPRNPINQPQHF
TRBV2	NA	NA	TRBJ2-1	TGTGCCAGCAGCGAGGGGAGGGAGCAGTTCTTC	CASSEGREQFF
TRBV28	NA	TRBD1	TRBJ1-2	TGTGCCAGCAGTTTCTTCCGGGACAGTACTAACTATGGCTACACCTTC	CASSFFRDSTNYGYTF
TRBV12-5	NA	NA	TRBJ1-2	TGTGCTAGTGGTTTGGTAACGTGGGGCGAGGGCCTGGCAAACTATGGCTACACCTTC	CASGLVTWGEGLANYGYTF
TRBV19	NA	NA	TRBJ1-1	TGTGCCAGTAGTATGGCGGGGGCGAACACTGAAGCTTTCTTT	CASSMAGANTEAFF
TRBV9	NA	NA	TRBJ1-4	TGTGCCAGCAGCGTAGATCGGGGGGCCCCCTCAACTAATGAAAAACTGTTTTTT	CASSVDRGAPSTNEKLFF
TRBV7-9	NA	TRBD2	TRBJ2-1	TGTGCCAGCAGCCTACTAGCGGGCCCCTACAATGAGCAGTTCTTC	CASSLLAGPYNEQFF
TRBV5-1	NA	NA	TRBJ2-1	TGCGCCAGCAGCCTACTTCTATCTAGAGATGAGCAGTTCTTC	CASSLLLSRDEQFF
TRBV6-5	NA	NA	TRBJ1-1	TGTGCCAGCAGCCGGGTGGGACCTATGAACACTGAAGCTTTCTTT	CASSRVGPMNTEAFF
TRBV27	NA	NA	TRBJ2-7	TGTGCCAGCAGATCCAGGGGACTCCCCTACGAGCAGTACTTC	CASRSRGLPYEQYF
TRBV6-5	once	NA	TRBJ1-5	TGTGCCAGCAGTCTACAGGAAGATCAGCCCCAGCATTTT	CASSLQEDQPQHF
TRBV2	NA	TRBD2	TRBJ2-7	TGTGCCAGCTCGGAAGGCCTAGCGGTTATTTCCGAGCAGTACTTC	CASSEGLAVISEQYF
TRBV12-5	NA	NA	TRBJ1-5	TGTGCTAGTGGTTTGGACCCGACAGAGTATAGCAATCAGCCCCAGCATTTT	CASGLDPTEYSNQPQHF
TRBV6-5	NA	NA	TRBJ1-1	TGTGCCAGCAGTTACAGGGAAGGGACGAACACTGAAGCTTTCTTT	CASSYREGTNTEAFF
TRBV5-4	NA	NA	TRBJ2-1	TGTGCCAGCAGCCCTCCCATAAGCGAACCATCCTCCTACAATGAGCAGTTCTTC	CASSPPISEPSSYNEQFF
TRBV6-5	NA	NA	TRBJ2-7	TGTGCCAGCAGTTACTATTTAGGGGTCGAGCAGTACTTC	CASSYYLGVEQYF
TRBV5-6	once	NA	TRBJ2-7	TGTGCCAGCGGCGCGGGCTACGAGCAGTACTTC	CASGAGYEQYF
TRBV5-1	NA	NA	TRBJ2-7	TGCGCCAGCAGTCCTGAACAGGCCTCTTCCTACGAGCAGTACTTC	CASSPEQASSYEQYF
TRBV29-1	NA	TRBD2	TRBJ2-3	TGCAGCGTTGAAGAGGGGACTAGCGGGAGAGGGAGCACAGATACGCAGTATTTT	CSVEEGTSGRGSTDTQYF
TRBV9	NA	TRBD1	TRBJ2-2	TGTGCCAGCAGCGAGGGGACAGGAACCGGGGAGCTGTTTTTT	CASSEGTGTGELFF
TRBV5-1	NA	NA	TRBJ1-2	TGCGCCAGCAGCCCCCCGGCGGCAGGCCGGGATGTAGATGGCTACACCTTC	CASSPPAAGRDVDGYTF
TRBV19	NA	TRBD2	TRBJ2-2	TGTGCCAGTAGATTGGCGGGAGAGGGGAACACCGGGGAGCTGTTTTTT	CASRLAGEGNTGELFF
TRBV6-1	NA	NA	TRBJ1-2	TGTGCCAGCAGTGAAGTCTGGGCAGGACCAATTGGGGGGGGCTACACCTTC	CASSEVWAGPIGGGYTF
TRBV13	NA	TRBD1	TRBJ2-5	TGTGCCAGCAGCACACCGGGACAGCAAGAGACCCAGTACTTC	CASSTPGQQETQYF
TRBV27	NA	TRBD2	TRBJ2-7	TGTGCCAGCAGTTTAATCTCTAGCGGCTCCTACGAGCAGTACTTC	CASSLISSGSYEQYF
TRBV7-9	NA	NA	TRBJ2-7	TGTGCCAGCAGCTTTATGGAACAATACGAGCAGTACTTC	CASSFMEQYEQYF
TRBV7-6	NA	NA	TRBJ1-6	TGTGCCAGCAGCGACGGGGATAATTCACCCCTCCACTTT	CASSDGDNSPLHF
TRBV9	NA	NA	TRBJ2-1	TGTGCCAGCAGCGTAGGAGGAGCGGGTGGGTCGGATGAGCAGTTCTTC	CASSVGGAGGSDEQFF
TRBV19	NA	NA	TRBJ2-7	TGTGCCAGTAGTCCAGGGGTTTTAGGATTCCAGCAGTACTTC	CASSPGVLGFQQYF
TRBV4-1	once	TRBD2	TRBJ2-3	TGCGCCAGCAGACCCCGGGATAGCGGGGTGGGGCAGGATACGCAGTATTTT	CASRPRDSGVGQDTQYF
TRBV2	NA	NA	TRBJ2-7	TGTGCCAGCAGTGTTCAGGGGAGCTACGAGCAGTACTTC	CASSVQGSYEQYF
TRBV7-6	NA	NA	TRBJ1-2	TGTGCCTCACCCACAGGTACGGCTAACTATGGCTACACCTTC	CASPTGTANYGYTF
TRBV4-1	NA	NA	TRBJ1-1	TGCGCCAGCAGCCAAGTCCTCAGTAGGGGCCACACTGAAGCTTTCTTT	CASSQVLSRGHTEAFF
TRBV2	few	NA	TRBJ2-1	TGTGCCAGGGGGGACCGGGACAATCGTCCTTACAATGAGCAGTTCTTC	CARGDRDNRPYNEQFF
TRBV9	NA	NA	TRBJ2-1	TGTGCCAGCAGCTCCCAGACTGGCCCCTCCTACAATGAGCAGTTCTTC	CASSSQTGPSYNEQFF
TRBV5-1	NA	NA	TRBJ1-3	TGCGCCAGCAGCTTGGATGGAGGGGCTGGAAACACCATATATTTT	CASSLDGGAGNTIYF
TRBV4-2	NA	NA	TRBJ2-2	TGTGCCAGCAGGGTCCCCATGGCAGGGGCGGACACCGGGGAGCTGTTTTTT	CASRVPMAGADTGELFF
TRBV27	NA	NA	TRBJ1-2	TGTGCCAGCAGTTTCGTGGGGCAGGGGAACTATGGCTACACCTTC	CASSFVGQGNYGYTF
TRBV5-6	NA	NA	TRBJ2-7	TGTGCCAGCAGCTATGGGGGTTCCCACGAGCAGTACTTC	CASSYGGSHEQYF
TRBV10-2	NA	NA	TRBJ2-7	TGCGCCAGCAGTGAGTTCCCGGTACTTGACGAGCAGTACTTC	CASSEFPVLDEQYF
TRBV25-1	NA	TRBD2	TRBJ2-5	TGTGCCAGCAGTGAATTGGGGGGGGACCTACAAGAGACCCAGTACTTC	CASSELGGDLQETQYF
TRBV29-1	NA	NA	TRBJ2-6	TGCAGCGTTGACAGAGCTGGGGCCAACGTCCTGACTTTC	CSVDRAGANVLTF
TRBV19	NA	TRBD1	TRBJ2-2	TGTGCCAGTTCAGGACAGGGGAACACCGGGGAGCTGTTTTTT	CASSGQGNTGELFF
TRBV27	NA	TRBD1	TRBJ2-7	TGTGCCAGCAGTAAAACCGGGACAGGGCTCTACGAGCAGTACTTC	CASSKTGTGLYEQYF
TRBV28	NA	NA	TRBJ1-4	TGTGCCAGCAGTTTATTCGCGGGGGCAACTAATGAAAAACTGTTTTTT	CASSLFAGATNEKLFF
TRBV5-6	NA	TRBD2	TRBJ2-1	TGTGCCAGTACTAGCGGTAACAATGAGCAGTTCTTC	CASTSGNNEQFF
TRBV28	NA	NA	TRBJ1-1	TGTGCCAGCAGTTTAAAGCCCTGGGGGAACACTGAAGCTTTCTTT	CASSLKPWGNTEAFF
TRBV27	NA	TRBD1	TRBJ2-2	TGTGCCAGCAGTTTTGAACAGGGGGCGGCTATTGGCGGGGAGCTGTTTTTT	CASSFEQGAAIGGELFF
TRBV9	NA	NA	TRBJ2-7	TGTGCCAGCAGCGTCGGCGGCTCCTACGAGCAGTACTTC	CASSVGGSYEQYF
TRBV7-6	NA	NA	TRBJ2-7	TGTGCCAGCAGCTTAGCAGGGGCCGACTTAGGATACGAGCAGTACTTC	CASSLAGADLGYEQYF